The clone carrying this T cell receptor (beta chain) has more than one count but fewer than ten. Its target is unknown. From germline, CDR1 is DFQATT and CDR2 SNEGSKA (reference sequence). J was trimmed by 2 bases and V by 1 base; bases with no gene match: 18. The length of the CDR3 is 20 residues. Investigators produced naive CD8 libraries from around 20,000 to 1,000,000 sorted cells, drawing on 10%, 30% or 50% RNA. This record comes from a study of molecular identifiers for immune sequencing clone quantification. Findings and caveats of the study: Under 1% of molecules in naive cells, but over 99% of effector molecules, belonged to clones above 20 RNA copies. Among approximately 1 million naive cells, as was reported, spiked Jurkat TCR RNA from one cell was detectable. Because of identical TCR molecules sharing a barcode, sizes of highly expanded clones could be underestimated.

TCRdb recomputed calls from the PCR reads with MiXCR, one row per CDR3 protein. The table has around 480,000 distinct CDR3 sequences, about 25% seen once. Sequences were obtained from naive CD8+ T cells from blood, with Jurkat cell RNA spiked in. The sample's subset: FACS-sorted CD8+CD4-CCR7+CD45RA+ naive T cells. This chain connects TRBV20-1 to TRBJ2-7; the match to TRBD1 covers 12 bases. This TCR came from a human donor in good health. Some libraries in this study had Jurkat cell RNA spiked in. CDR3 bases: TGCAGTGCTAGAGCTTCCGGGACAGGGGGCGACCCCATCGGCGCCTACGAGCAGTACTTC. This sequence encodes CSARASGTGGDPIGAYEQYF.